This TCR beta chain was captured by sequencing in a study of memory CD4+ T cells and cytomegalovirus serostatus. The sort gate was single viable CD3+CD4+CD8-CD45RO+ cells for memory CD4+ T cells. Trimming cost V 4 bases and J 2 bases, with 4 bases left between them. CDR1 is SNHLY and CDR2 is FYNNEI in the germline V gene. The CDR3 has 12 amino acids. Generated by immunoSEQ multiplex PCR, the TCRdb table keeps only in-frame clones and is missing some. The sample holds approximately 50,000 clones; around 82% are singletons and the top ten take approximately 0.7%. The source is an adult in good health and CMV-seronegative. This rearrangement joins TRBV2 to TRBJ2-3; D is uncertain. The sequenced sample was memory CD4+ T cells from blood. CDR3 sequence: CASSADTDTQYF. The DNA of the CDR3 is TGTGCCAGCAGTGCGGACACAGATACGCAGTATTTT.